This T cell receptor (beta chain) was observed in a study of Ad26.COV2.S vaccination and SARS-CoV-2 variants. General study points: Individuals receiving vaccine had higher spike-specific TCR breadth than placebo recipients did. From the TCR breadth and depth analyses, total T cell responses may have been underestimated.

Treatment of the sample: roughly 20 received Ad26.COV2.S at low or high dose, single or two shots; about five received placebo; per-sample allocation not given. Repertoires come from day 63 after the first vaccine or placebo injection. This vaccine is an Ad26 vector that expresses the Wuhan-strain SARS-CoV-2 spike. The table came from immunoSEQ multiplex PCR; TCRdb's copy has only in-frame clones and leaves some out. The sample includes fewer than 500,000 clones, roughly 90% seen only once; the top ten take 9.5% to 15%. As for this clone: The antigen is not known.

V trimming: 4 bases; J trimming: 3 bases; junction bases outside the gene matches: 5. CDR1 is MDHEN, CDR2 SYDVKM, per germline. The CDR3 is 15 amino acids. Sequenced material: peripheral blood, taken in a trial of Ad26.COV2.S vaccine versus placebo. This sequence joins TRBV28 and TRBJ1-2; 10 nucleotides line up with TRBD1. The TCR originated in a person aged 18-60 years who received the Ad26.COV2.S COVID-19 vaccine or a placebo. As DNA, the CDR3 is TGTGCCAGCAGTTCAGACAGGGGGCGCTACTATGGCTACACCTTC. Amino acids: CASSSDRGRYYGYTF.